Below, one TCR beta chain is given with its context. The CDR3 sequence is 11 residues long. Germline CDR1 MGHDK, CDR2 SYGVNS. Between the trimmed V and J ends, which lost 7 bases and 1 base, there was a span of 4 bases. The data belong to a study of blood T cell repertoires in COVID-19. Study-level information: Specimens from acute and convalescent COVID-19 originated in the United States, Italy and Spain. Nucleic acid was either cDNA or gDNA, and it came from T cells, B-cell-depleted T cells, or PBMCs.

In the original processing: It was from reference gene primer amplification that nucleated cell counts were estimated. Sequencing was performed with immunoSEQ multiplex PCR; in TCRdb, only in-frame clones are kept and a portion is missing. For V, J and clone size, that table is used; D and trimming come from the DNA. The profile covers about 170,000 clones, with around 67% appearing a single time and approximately 3% taken by the ten largest. The TCR sequence derives from an elderly woman with acute or convalescent COVID-19. This sequence joins TRBV25-1 and TRBJ1-2, with unresolved D. Sequenced material: peripheral blood. DNA for the CDR3: TGTGCCAGCATTCATAACTATGGCTACACCTTC. It codes for CASIHNYGYTF.